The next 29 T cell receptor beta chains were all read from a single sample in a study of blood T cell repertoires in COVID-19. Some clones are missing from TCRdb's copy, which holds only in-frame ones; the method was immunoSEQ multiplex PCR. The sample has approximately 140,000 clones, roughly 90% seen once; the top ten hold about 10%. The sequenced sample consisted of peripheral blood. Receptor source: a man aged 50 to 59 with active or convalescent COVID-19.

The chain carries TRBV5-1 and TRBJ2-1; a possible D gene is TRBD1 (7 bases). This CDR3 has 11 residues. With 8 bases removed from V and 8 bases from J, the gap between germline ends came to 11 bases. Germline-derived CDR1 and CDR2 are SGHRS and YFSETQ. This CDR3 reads CASSRGDEQFF. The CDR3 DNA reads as TGCGCCAGTTCCAGGGGGGATGAGCAGTTCTTC.

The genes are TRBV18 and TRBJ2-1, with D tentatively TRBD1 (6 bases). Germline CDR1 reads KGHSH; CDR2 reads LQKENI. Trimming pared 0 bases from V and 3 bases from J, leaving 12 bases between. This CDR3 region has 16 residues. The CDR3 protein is CASSPPRQGFYNEQFF. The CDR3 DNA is TGTGCCAGCTCACCACCGCGGCAGGGGTTCTACAATGAGCAGTTCTTC.

The CDR3 region is CASRPGSPEETQYF. The CDR3 bases are TGCGCCAGCAGACCGGGATCCCCAGAAGAGACCCAGTACTTC. V usage is TRBV5-1 and J usage is TRBJ2-5, with D perhaps matching TRBD2 (5 bases). Germline V gene sequence: CDR1 SGHRS, CDR2 YFSETQ. Trimming took off 5 bases at V and 3 bases at J, with 14 bases between the two ends. CDR3 length equals 14 residues.

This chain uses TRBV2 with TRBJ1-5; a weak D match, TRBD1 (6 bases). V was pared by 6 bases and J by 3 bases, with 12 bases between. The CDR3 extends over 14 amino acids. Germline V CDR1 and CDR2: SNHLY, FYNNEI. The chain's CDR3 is CASREQGANQPQHF. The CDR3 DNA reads TGTGCCAGCAGGGAACAGGGTGCCAATCAGCCCCAGCATTTT.

As DNA, the CDR3 is TGTGCCAGCAGCTCGGGCGGGAGGGACGAGCAGTACTTC. This translates into CASSSGGRDEQYF. The V gene is TRBV7-9, the J gene TRBJ2-7; 9 bases agree with TRBD2. The CDR3 loop spans 13 amino acids. The ends lost 4 bases at V and 5 bases at J; junction bases unmatched: 3. Germline V gene lookup returns CDR1 SEHNR and CDR2 FQNEAQ (reference sequence). Filled out from reference TRBV7-9 and TRBJ2-7, the complete variable domain reads DTGVSQNPRHKITKRGQNVTFRCDPISEHNRLYWYRQTLGQGPEFLTYFQNEAQLEKSRLLSDRFSAERPKGSFSTLEIQRTEQGDSAMYLCASSSGGRDEQYFGPGTRLTVT.

In nucleotides, the CDR3 is TGTGCCAGCAGTCAGTACAGGGGGGGGCAGCCCCAGCATTTT. Encoded protein: CASSQYRGGQPQHF. The chain joins TRBV2 to TRBJ1-5, with 8 bases that match TRBD1. V dropped 5 bases and J dropped 7; count of bases not matched to a gene: 7. Germline-derived CDR1 and CDR2 are SNHLY and FYNNEI. The CDR3 runs 14 residues.

CDR3 region: CASSLLINTEAFF. CDR3 in DNA: TGTGCCAGCAGCTTGTTAATCAACACTGAAGCTTTCTTT. The chain joins TRBV5-8 to TRBJ1-1; D is ambiguous. Between the trimmed V and J ends, which lost 1 base and 2 bases, there was a span of 6 bases. Germline lookup yields CDR1 SGHTS and CDR2 YDEGEE. This CDR3 spans 13 amino acids. The full variable domain, rest sourced from reference TRBV5-8 and TRBJ1-1, is EAGVTQSPTHLIKTRGQQATLRCSPISGHTSVYWYQQALGLGLQFLLWYDEGEERNRGNFPPRFSGRQFPNYSSELNVNALELEDSALYLCASSLLINTEAFFGQGTRLTVV.

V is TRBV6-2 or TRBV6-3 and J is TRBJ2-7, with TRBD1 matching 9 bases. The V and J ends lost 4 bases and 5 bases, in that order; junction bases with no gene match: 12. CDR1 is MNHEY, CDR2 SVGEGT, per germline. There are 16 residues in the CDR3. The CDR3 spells CASSFFPGQGRNEQYF. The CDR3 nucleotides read TGTGCCAGCAGTTTCTTCCCGGGACAGGGAAGGAACGAGCAGTACTTC.

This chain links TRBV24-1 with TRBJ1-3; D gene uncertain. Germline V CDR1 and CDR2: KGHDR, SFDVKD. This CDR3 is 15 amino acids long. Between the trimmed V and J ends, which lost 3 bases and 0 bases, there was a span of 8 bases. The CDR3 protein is CATSDPQFSGNTIYF. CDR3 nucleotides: TGTGCCACCAGTGATCCCCAGTTCTCTGGAAACACCATATATTTT.

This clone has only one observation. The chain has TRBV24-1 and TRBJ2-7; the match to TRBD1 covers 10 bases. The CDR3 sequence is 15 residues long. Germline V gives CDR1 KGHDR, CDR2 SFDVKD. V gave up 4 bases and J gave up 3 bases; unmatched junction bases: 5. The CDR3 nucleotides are TGTGCCACCAGTGACGGGACAGGGGAGCGCTACGAGCAGTACTTC. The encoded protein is CATSDGTGERYEQYF.

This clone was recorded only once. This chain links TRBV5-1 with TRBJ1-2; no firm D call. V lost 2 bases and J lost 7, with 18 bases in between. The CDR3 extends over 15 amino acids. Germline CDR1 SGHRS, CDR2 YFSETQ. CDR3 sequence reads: CASSFDSGSAGGYTF. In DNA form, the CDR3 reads TGCGCCAGCAGCTTCGATTCCGGATCGGCAGGTGGCTACACCTTC.

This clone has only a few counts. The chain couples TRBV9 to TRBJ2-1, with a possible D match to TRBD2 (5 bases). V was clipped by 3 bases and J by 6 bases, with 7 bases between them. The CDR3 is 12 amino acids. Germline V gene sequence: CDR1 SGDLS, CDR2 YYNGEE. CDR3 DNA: TGTGCCAGCAGCGCCGGGGTCAATGAGCAGTTCTTC. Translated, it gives CASSAGVNEQFF.

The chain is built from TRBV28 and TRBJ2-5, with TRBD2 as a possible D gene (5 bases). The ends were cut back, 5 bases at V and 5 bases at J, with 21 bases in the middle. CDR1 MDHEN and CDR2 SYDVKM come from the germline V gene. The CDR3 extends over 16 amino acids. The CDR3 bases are TGTGCCAGCAGTCCGGTGACCGGAGGTCGATTCGAGACCCAGTACTTC. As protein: CASSPVTGGRFETQYF.

CDR3 nucleotide sequence: TGCAGTGCTAGTGGTACGAAGCAGGGGGATGAAGCTTTCTTT. Translated: CSASGTKQGDEAFF. This sequence joins TRBV20-1 and TRBJ1-1; 7 bases are a match to TRBD1. This CDR3 spans 14 amino acids. Trimming at V came to 3 bases and at J to 7 bases, leaving 11 bases not matched to a gene. Germline V gene data show CDR1 as DFQATT and CDR2 as SNEGSKA (reference sequence).

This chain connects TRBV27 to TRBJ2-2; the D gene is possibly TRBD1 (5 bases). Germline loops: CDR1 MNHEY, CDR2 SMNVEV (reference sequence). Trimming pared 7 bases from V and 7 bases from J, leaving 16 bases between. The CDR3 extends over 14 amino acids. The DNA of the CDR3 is TGTGCCAGCAAAGACTTGGGGCGGAACGGGGAGCTGTTTTTT. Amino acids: CASKDLGRNGELFF.

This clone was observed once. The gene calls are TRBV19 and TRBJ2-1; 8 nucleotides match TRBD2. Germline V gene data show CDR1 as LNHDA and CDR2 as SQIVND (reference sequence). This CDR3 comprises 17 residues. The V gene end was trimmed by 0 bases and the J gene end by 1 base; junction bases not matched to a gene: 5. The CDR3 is CASSIESGGPSYNEQFF. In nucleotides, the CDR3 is TGTGCCAGTAGTATAGAAAGCGGGGGCCCTTCCTACAATGAGCAGTTCTTC.

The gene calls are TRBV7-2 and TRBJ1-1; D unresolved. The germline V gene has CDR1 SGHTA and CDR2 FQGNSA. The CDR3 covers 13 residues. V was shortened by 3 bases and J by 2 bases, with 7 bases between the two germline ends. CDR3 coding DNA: TGTGCCAGCAGCTTTACAGCTAACACTGAAGCTTTCTTT. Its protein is CASSFTANTEAFF.

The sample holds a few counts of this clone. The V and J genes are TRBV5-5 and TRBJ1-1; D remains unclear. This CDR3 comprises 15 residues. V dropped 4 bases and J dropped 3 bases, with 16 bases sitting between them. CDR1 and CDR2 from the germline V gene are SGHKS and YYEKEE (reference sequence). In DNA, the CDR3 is TGTGCCAGCAGCGTGTTCAGCGAACTGTACACTGAAGCTTTCTTT. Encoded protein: CASSVFSELYTEAFF.

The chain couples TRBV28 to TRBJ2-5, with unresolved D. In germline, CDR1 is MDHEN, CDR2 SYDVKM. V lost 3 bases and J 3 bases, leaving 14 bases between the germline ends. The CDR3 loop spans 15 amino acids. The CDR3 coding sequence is TGTGCCAGCAGTTTTCAGGCTCCCAAGGAAGAGACCCAGTACTTC. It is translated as CASSFQAPKEETQYF.

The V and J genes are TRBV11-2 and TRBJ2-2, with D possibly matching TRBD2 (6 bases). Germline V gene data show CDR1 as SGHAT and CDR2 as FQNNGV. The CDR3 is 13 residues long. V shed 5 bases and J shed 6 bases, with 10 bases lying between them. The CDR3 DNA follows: TGTGCCAGCAGCCTCCGACTAGCCGGGGAGCTGTTTTTT. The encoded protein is CASSLRLAGELFF.

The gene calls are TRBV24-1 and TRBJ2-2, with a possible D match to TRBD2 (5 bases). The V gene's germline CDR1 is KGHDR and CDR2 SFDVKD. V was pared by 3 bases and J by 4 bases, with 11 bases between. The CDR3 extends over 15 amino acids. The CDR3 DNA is TGTGCCACCAGTGATCTAGGGAGCCCCACCGGGGAGCTGTTTTTT. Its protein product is CATSDLGSPTGELFF.

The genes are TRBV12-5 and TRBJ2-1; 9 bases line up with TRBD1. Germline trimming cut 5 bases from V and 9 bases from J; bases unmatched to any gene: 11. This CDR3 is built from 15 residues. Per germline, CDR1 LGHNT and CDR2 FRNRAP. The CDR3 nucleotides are TGTGCTAGTGGTCTGGGGACAGGGCCGTTGGGTGAGCAGTTCTTC. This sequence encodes CASGLGTGPLGEQFF. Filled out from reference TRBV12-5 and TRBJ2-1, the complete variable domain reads DARVTQTPRHKVTEMGQEVTMRCQPILGHNTVFWYRQTMMQGLELLAYFRNRAPLDDSGMPKDRFSAEMPDATLATLKIQPSEPRDSAVYFCASGLGTGPLGEQFFGPGTRLTVL.

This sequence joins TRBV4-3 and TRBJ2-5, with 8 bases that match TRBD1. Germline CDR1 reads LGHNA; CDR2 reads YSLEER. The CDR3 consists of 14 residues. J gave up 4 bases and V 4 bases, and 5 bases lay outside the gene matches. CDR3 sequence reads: CASSLTGVAETQYF. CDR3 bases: TGCGCCAGCAGCCTGACAGGGGTGGCAGAGACCCAGTACTTC.

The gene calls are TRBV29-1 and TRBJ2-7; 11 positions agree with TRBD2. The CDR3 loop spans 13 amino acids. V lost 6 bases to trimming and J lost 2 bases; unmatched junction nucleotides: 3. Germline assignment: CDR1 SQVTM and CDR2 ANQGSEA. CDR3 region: CSVGTSGAYEQYF. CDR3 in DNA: TGCAGCGTGGGGACTAGCGGAGCCTACGAGCAGTACTTC.

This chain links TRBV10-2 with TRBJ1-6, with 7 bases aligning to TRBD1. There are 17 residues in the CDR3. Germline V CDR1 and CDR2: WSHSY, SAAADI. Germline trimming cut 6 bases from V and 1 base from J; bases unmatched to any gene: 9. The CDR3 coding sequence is TGCGCCAGCAGAAACACAGGGGTCATGTCCTATAATTCACCCCTCCACTTT. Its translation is CASRNTGVMSYNSPLHF.

The CDR3 loop is CASSRTGGSGNTIYF. The DNA of the CDR3 is TGTGCCAGCAGCCGGACAGGCGGCTCTGGAAACACCATATATTTT. This sequence joins TRBV7-3 and TRBJ1-3, with 7 bases matching TRBD1. The CDR3 is made up of 15 amino acids. Germline V gene lookup returns CDR1 SGHTA and CDR2 FQGTGA. J was trimmed by 0 bases and V by 5 bases; bases with no gene match: 4.

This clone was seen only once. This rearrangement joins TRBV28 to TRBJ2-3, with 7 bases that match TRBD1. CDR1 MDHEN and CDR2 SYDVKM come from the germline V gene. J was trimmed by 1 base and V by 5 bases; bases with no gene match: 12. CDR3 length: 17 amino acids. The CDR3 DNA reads TGTGCCAGCAGTGCTCCTCAGGGGGTGACTGGCACAGATACGCAGTATTTT. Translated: CASSAPQGVTGTDTQYF. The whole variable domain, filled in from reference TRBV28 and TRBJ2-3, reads DVKVTQSSRYLVKRTGEKVFLECVQDMDHENMFWYRQDPGLGLRLIYFSYDVKMKEKGDIPEGYSVSREKKERFSLILESASTNQTSMYLCASSAPQGVTGTDTQYFGPGTRLTVL.

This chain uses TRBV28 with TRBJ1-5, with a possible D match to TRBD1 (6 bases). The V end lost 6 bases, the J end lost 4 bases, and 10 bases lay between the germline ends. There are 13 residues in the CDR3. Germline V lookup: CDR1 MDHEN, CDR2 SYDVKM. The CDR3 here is CASSPDRNQPQHF. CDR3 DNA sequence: TGTGCCAGCAGCCCAGACAGGAATCAGCCCCAGCATTTT. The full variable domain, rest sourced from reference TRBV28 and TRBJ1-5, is DVKVTQSSRYLVKRTGEKVFLECVQDMDHENMFWYRQDPGLGLRLIYFSYDVKMKEKGDIPEGYSVSREKKERFSLILESASTNQTSMYLCASSPDRNQPQHFGDGTRLSIL.

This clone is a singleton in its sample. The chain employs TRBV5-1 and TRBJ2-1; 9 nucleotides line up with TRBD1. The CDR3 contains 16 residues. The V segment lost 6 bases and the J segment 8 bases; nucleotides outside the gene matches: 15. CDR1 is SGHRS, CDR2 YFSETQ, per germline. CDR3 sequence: CASTPAGTGMFYEQFF. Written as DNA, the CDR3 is TGCGCCAGCACACCCGCCGGGACAGGGATGTTCTATGAGCAGTTCTTC.